Shown below are 21 T cell receptor beta chains from a single sample sequenced in a study of CD8 T cells in ankylosing spondylitis. Study-level points and caveats: Made up of under ten highly homologous variants, a TCR beta motif appeared characteristic of ankylosing spondylitis blood.

No antigen has been identified for these receptors. TCRdb used MiXCR to reprocess the 5' RACE reads, holding one entry per CDR3 protein. The sample consists of some 200,000 distinct CDR3 sequences, just under 7.5% of them appearing once. The sample consisted of blood, either unsorted or a sorted T cell fraction (not recorded which). The receptors here all came from a male donor with ankylosing spondylitis.

This clonotype was recorded many times. The J gene is TRBJ2-1, the V gene TRBV27; 7 nucleotides match TRBD2. With V trimmed by 6 bases and J by 6 bases, 14 bases remained unmatched. The CDR3 is 16 amino acids. Germline CDR1 is MNHEY and CDR2 is SMNVEV (reference sequence). CDR3 residues: CASSWAAGEDFNEQFF. CDR3 DNA: TGTGCCAGCAGCTGGGCGGCGGGAGAGGACTTCAATGAGCAGTTCTTC.

This clonotype has just a few counts. The rearrangement joins TRBV9 to TRBJ2-7; 9 bases are a match to TRBD1. This CDR3 is built from 15 residues. Germline V gene data show CDR1 as SGDLS and CDR2 as YYNGEE. V lost 1 base and J lost 2; bases outside the gene matches: 4. CDR3 coding DNA: TGTGCCAGCAGCGTAACTGGGACAGGGACCTACGAGCAGTACTTC. Translated: CASSVTGTGTYEQYF.

This clonotype was seen at least ten times. CDR3 residues: CASSTTSGAGDGYTF. CDR3 bases: TGTGCCAGCAGCACCACCTCAGGGGCTGGAGATGGCTACACCTTC. The chain carries TRBV7-9 and TRBJ1-2; TRBD1 might be the D (6 bases). This CDR3 contains 15 residues. Trimming removed 5 bases from V and 6 bases from J, with 19 bases in between. Per the germline V gene, CDR1 is SEHNR and CDR2 is FQNEAQ (reference sequence).

About this clonotype itself: A single base separates this from a much larger clone, so it may be a read error. The gene calls are TRBV5-1 and TRBJ2-3; D ambiguous. Germline-derived CDR1 and CDR2 are SGHRS and YFSETQ. The CDR3 is made up of 15 amino acids. In DNA form, the CDR3 reads TGCGCCAGCAGCTTGGCCGAGAGCCGCACAGCTACGCAGTATTTT. Translated: CASSLAESRTATQYF. Drawing the rest from reference TRBV5-1 and TRBJ2-3, the complete variable domain is KAGVTQTPRYLIKTRGQQVTLSCSPISGHRSVSWYQQTPGQGLQFLFEYFSETQRNKGNFPGRFSGRQFSNSRSEMNVSTLELGDSALYLCASSLAESRTATQYFGPGTRLTVL.

This clonotype appeared a few times. This sequence joins TRBV10-3 and TRBJ1-3, with D possibly being TRBD1 (6 bases). CDR1 is ENHRY and CDR2 is SYGVKD in the germline V gene. CDR3 length: 17 residues. Trimming shortened V by 2 bases and J by 0 bases, and 14 bases separated the two germline ends. This CDR3 is CAISEDRLEYSGNTIYF. CDR3 bases: TGTGCCATCAGTGAGGACAGGTTAGAGTACTCTGGAAACACCATATATTTT.

This clonotype occurred many times. The rearrangement uses TRBV11-1 and TRBJ1-1, with D possibly matching TRBD1 (5 bases). This CDR3 contains 18 residues. V was shortened by 0 bases and J by 4 bases, with 21 bases between the two germline ends. Germline V lookup: CDR1 SGHAT, CDR2 FQDESV (reference sequence). The CDR3 DNA follows: TGTGCCAGCAGCTTAGCAGCCGGGGCCGGTAGATGGGGCACTGAAGCTTTCTTT. It codes for CASSLAAGAGRWGTEAFF.

The chain combines TRBV6-1 with TRBJ1-1; D possibly corresponds to TRBD1 (5 bases). CDR1 is MNHNS, CDR2 SASEGT, per germline. The CDR3 runs to 14 residues. Trimming left V 0 bases short and J 5 bases short, with 10 bases between. The CDR3 sequence is CASSEAGLGTEAFF. The CDR3 bases are TGTGCCAGCAGTGAAGCGGGACTTGGTACTGAAGCTTTCTTT.

This clonotype was counted many times. This chain joins TRBV11-1 and TRBJ2-7; D gene unclear. This CDR3 contains 14 residues. The ends were cut back, 3 bases at V and 0 bases at J, with 9 bases in the middle. CDR1 and CDR2 from the germline V gene are SGHAT and FQDESV (reference sequence). The CDR3 is CASSFAPASYEQYF. The CDR3 nucleotides read TGTGCCAGCAGCTTTGCTCCCGCCTCCTACGAGCAGTACTTC. Based on the CDR3 plus reference TRBV11-1 and TRBJ2-7, the full variable domain is EAEVAQSPRYKITEKSQAVAFWCDPISGHATLYWYRQILGQGPELLVQFQDESVVDDSQLPKDRFSAERLKGVDSTLKIQPAELGDSAMYLCASSFAPASYEQYFGPGTRLTVT.

This clonotype was seen more than once but under ten times. This chain connects TRBV18 to TRBJ2-7; a possible D gene is TRBD2 (5 bases). V lost 2 bases and J lost 4, with 9 bases in between. This CDR3 is 13 amino acids long. Looked up from germline, CDR1 is KGHSH and CDR2 is LQKENI. The CDR3 DNA reads TGTGCCAGCTCACCATCGAGGGTATACGAGCAGTACTTC. It is translated as CASSPSRVYEQYF.

This clonotype was seen at least ten times. This chain uses TRBV20-1 with TRBJ2-1; TRBD2 agrees at 8 bases. The CDR3 runs 16 residues. Germline V gene sequence: CDR1 DFQATT, CDR2 SNEGSKA (reference sequence). The V segment lost 2 bases and the J segment 3 bases; nucleotides outside the gene matches: 9. This CDR3 reads CSARRTSQVGYNEQFF. CDR3 nucleotides: TGCAGTGCTAGAAGGACTAGCCAAGTGGGCTACAATGAGCAGTTCTTC.

The V gene is TRBV6-5, the J gene TRBJ1-4; TRBD1 agrees at 7 bases. After removal of 2 bases from V and 12 bases from J, the junction contained 9 bases not matched to a gene. This CDR3 is 14 amino acids long. Germline V lookup: CDR1 MNHEY, CDR2 SVGAGI. CDR3 bases: TGTGCCAGCAGTTACGACAGGGTTCGGGGTGAACTGTTTTTT. Amino acid sequence: CASSYDRVRGELFF.

This clonotype was seen ten or more times. V and J are TRBV5-1 and TRBJ2-3; 10 bases are a match to TRBD2. V trimming: 4 bases; J trimming: 1 base; junction bases outside the gene matches: 3. Germline loops: CDR1 SGHRS, CDR2 YFSETQ. The CDR3 runs 15 residues. The CDR3 here is CASSVGTSGTDTQYF. CDR3 nucleotide sequence: TGCGCCAGCAGCGTCGGGACTAGCGGCACAGATACGCAGTATTTT.

The gene calls are TRBV9 and TRBJ2-7, with D possibly being TRBD1 or TRBD2 (7 bases each). Germline assignment: CDR1 SGDLS and CDR2 YYNGEE. Deletions cut 3 bases from V and 4 bases from J, with 20 bases between. The CDR3 sequence is 16 residues long. CDR3 amino acids: CASSAKGGTAIYEQYF. Written as DNA, the CDR3 is TGTGCCAGCAGCGCCAAGGGGGGGACAGCGATTTACGAGCAGTACTTC.

This clonotype was observed at least ten times. J is TRBJ2-6 and V is TRBV10-3; D uncertain. CDR3 length equals 17 residues. Germline V gene sequence: CDR1 ENHRY, CDR2 SYGVKD. V gave up 6 bases and J gave up 1 base, with 16 bases separating them. The CDR3 DNA reads TGTGCCATCAGGTCGATGGACCGAAGGTCTGGGGCCAACGTCCTGACTTTC. Translated: CAIRSMDRRSGANVLTF.

This clonotype has just a few counts. The chain is built from TRBV30 and TRBJ2-1, with TRBD2 as a possible D gene (5 bases). This CDR3 contains 13 residues. Germline assignment: CDR1 GTSNPN and CDR2 SVGIG (reference sequence). Trimming shortened V by 3 bases and J by 2 bases, and 8 bases separated the two germline ends. The CDR3, as DNA: TGTGCCTGGAGCCGGGAAGCCTACAATGAGCAGTTCTTC. This sequence encodes CAWSREAYNEQFF.

This clonotype was counted a few times. The chain is built from TRBV7-2 and TRBJ1-1; no reliable D call. The CDR3 runs to 12 residues. Germline CDR1 and CDR2: SGHTA and FQGNSA. The ends were cut back, 1 base at V and 8 bases at J, with 8 bases in the middle. The CDR3 here is CASSLVLREAFF. The CDR3 region has the DNA TGTGCCAGCAGCTTAGTGTTACGCGAAGCTTTCTTT. Full variable domain (missing parts from reference TRBV7-2 and TRBJ1-1): GAGVSQSPSNKVTEKGKDVELRCDPISGHTALYWYRQSLGQGLEFLIYFQGNSAPDKSGLPSDRFSAERTGGSVSTLTIQRTQQEDSAVYLCASSLVLREAFFGQGTRLTVV.

This clonotype was seen ten or more times. The J gene is TRBJ1-1, the V gene TRBV4-1, with D unresolved. V was trimmed by 1 base and J by 8 bases, leaving 11 bases between them. The CDR3 spans 13 residues. Germline V lookup: CDR1 MGHRA, CDR2 YSYEKL. The CDR3 loop is CASSQVGSIEAFF. Here the CDR3 DNA reads TGCGCCAGCAGCCAAGTGGGTAGCATCGAAGCTTTCTTT.

This clonotype was seen ten or more times. The chain is built from TRBV12-3 or TRBV12-4 and TRBJ2-1; TRBD2 aligns across 11 bases. J lost 9 bases, V lost 6 bases, and 4 bases had no gene match. CDR3 length equals 13 residues. Here the CDR3 reads CASSPGLAVEQFF. The CDR3 DNA is TGTGCCAGCAGCCCGGGACTAGCGGTTGAGCAGTTCTTC.

This chain links TRBV11-2 with TRBJ2-1; no firm D call. Germline V gene data show CDR1 as SGHAT and CDR2 as FQNNGV. This CDR3 is 16 amino acids long. Trimming pared 4 bases from V and 2 bases from J, leaving 15 bases between. CDR3 nucleotides: TGTGCCAGCAGCTCCTATAGGGAAATGGCCTACAATGAGCAGTTCTTC. Protein product: CASSSYREMAYNEQFF. The entire variable domain, with the rest obtained from reference TRBV11-2 and TRBJ2-1, is as follows: EAGVAQSPRYKIIEKRQSVAFWCNPISGHATLYWYQQILGQGPKLLIQFQNNGVVDDSQLPKDRFSAERLKGVDSTLKIQPAKLEDSAVYLCASSSYREMAYNEQFFGPGTRLTVL.

The chain uses TRBV6-2 or TRBV6-3 and TRBJ2-2; D may be TRBD2 (6 bases). Trimming removed 5 bases from V and 3 bases from J, with 25 bases in between. There are 19 residues in the CDR3. Germline-derived CDR1 and CDR2 are MNHEY and SVGEGT. The CDR3 nucleotides read TGTGCCAGCAGTCGGCCCCCCCGGAGGAGGGTGGGTGACACCGGGGAGCTGTTTTTT. Protein: CASSRPPRRRVGDTGELFF.

CDR3 region: CASSLAGLGSSYEQYF. CDR3 nucleotide sequence: TGTGCCAGCAGCTTAGCGGGCCTCGGGAGTAGCTACGAGCAGTACTTC. The chain couples TRBV11-2 to TRBJ2-7; tentatively, D is TRBD2 (6 bases). Germline loops: CDR1 SGHAT, CDR2 FQNNGV. CDR3 length: 16 residues. The V end was cut by 1 base, the J end by 3 bases, with 16 bases between.